The next 19 T cell receptor beta chains were all read from a single sample in a study of beta chain features in type 1 diabetes. TCRB transcripts that were expressed got sequenced, as all of the isolated RNA had been reverse transcribed. Assay used: immunoSEQ multiplex PCR; TCRdb lists only in-frame clones, some missing. Of hundreds of thousands of clones in the sample, approximately 13% were seen once. Sequencing was carried out using naive CD4+ T cells from blood. The receptors stem from a man younger than 45 in good health.

This clone was seen only a few times. The chain joins TRBV4-3 to TRBJ1-2; D ambiguous. The length of the CDR3 is 19 residues. The V gene lost 0 bases and the J gene lost 8 bases, with 28 bases spanning the gap. CDR1 and CDR2 (germline): LGHNA, YSLEER. CDR3 nucleotide sequence: TGCGCCAGCAGCCAAGATTTGGCCATCGGCGCGGAGAAGGGTGAGGGCTACACCTTC. Its protein is CASSQDLAIGAEKGEGYTF.

This chain joins TRBV30 and TRBJ1-2; no clear D. Germline V gene lookup returns CDR1 GTSNPN and CDR2 SVGIG (reference sequence). The CDR3 has 11 amino acids. V dropped 8 bases and J dropped 0 bases, with 7 bases sitting between them. In nucleotides, the CDR3 is TGTGCCGTAAGGTCTAACTATGGCTACACCTTC. Translated, it gives CAVRSNYGYTF.

This clone was picked up a small number of times. This sequence joins TRBV6-6 and TRBJ1-2, with 10 bases that match TRBD1. This CDR3 has 12 residues. Per germline, CDR1 MNHNY and CDR2 SVGAGI (reference sequence). V was pared by 6 bases and J by 6 bases, with 1 base of the junction left unmatched. CDR3 protein: CASRTGGDGYTF. In DNA, the CDR3 is TGTGCCAGCAGGACAGGGGGCGATGGCTACACCTTC.

This clone has only a few counts. This chain connects TRBV7-9 to TRBJ2-7; D is perhaps TRBD1 (6 bases). The V gene's germline CDR1 is SEHNR and CDR2 FQNEAQ (reference sequence). The CDR3 consists of 15 residues. Trimming cost V 5 bases and J 4 bases, with 18 bases left between them. The CDR3 sequence: CASSHRQAPAYEQYV. CDR3 coding DNA: TGTGCCAGCAGCCACCGACAGGCTCCCGCATACGAGCAGTACGTC.

Note on this clone: A junction end diverges from the germline sequence, so it may reflect a read error. V usage is TRBV29-1 and J usage is TRBJ2-6; D is unresolved. In germline, CDR1 is SQVTM, CDR2 ANQGSEA. The CDR3 is made up of 13 amino acids. The CDR3 here is CSVELSGVNVLTF. The CDR3, as DNA: TGCAGCGTTGAACTCTCTGGGGTCAACGTCCTGACTTTC.

This clone was seen just once. This chain joins TRBV5-1 and TRBJ1-4; 7 bases align to TRBD1. Germline assignment: CDR1 SGHRS and CDR2 YFSETQ. There are 15 residues in the CDR3. V was pared by 6 bases and J by 0 bases, with 5 bases of the junction left unmatched. The CDR3 loop reads CASKLQGATNEKLFF. CDR3 DNA: TGCGCCAGCAAGTTGCAGGGGGCAACTAATGAAAAACTGTTTTTT.

This clone showed up just a few times. This chain's CDR3 is CASSQAGTGGSTDTQYF. The DNA for the CDR3 is TGCGCCAGCAGCCAAGCAGGGACAGGGGGAAGCACAGATACGCAGTATTTT. V is TRBV4-1 and J is TRBJ2-3; 11 bases align to TRBD1. The CDR3 is made up of 17 amino acids. Germline V gene lookup returns CDR1 MGHRA and CDR2 YSYEKL. V shed 1 base and J 0 bases; nucleotides not matched to a gene: 3.

This clone has more than one count but fewer than ten. Other DNA sequences within the sample encode an identical CDR3. The rearrangement uses TRBV7-2 and TRBJ2-2; D uncertain. Germline V gene sequence: CDR1 SGHTA, CDR2 FQGNSA. Trimming pared 5 bases from V and 2 bases from J, leaving 6 bases between. CDR3 size: 13 residues. CDR3 nucleotide sequence: TGTGCCAGCAGCCCCGCAAACACCGGGGAGCTGTTTTTT. Protein product: CASSPANTGELFF.

This clone was counted a few times. The rearrangement uses TRBV7-6 and TRBJ2-3, with D uncertain. Germline V gene sequence: CDR1 SGHVS, CDR2 FNYEAQ. V lost 5 bases, J lost 3 bases, and 6 bases lay in between. The CDR3 spans 12 residues. CDR3 amino acids: CASSHQTDTQYF. As DNA, the CDR3 is TGTGCCAGCAGCCATCAGACAGATACGCAGTATTTT.

This clone turned up a few times. V and J are TRBV14 and TRBJ2-5, with a possible D match to TRBD2 (5 bases). Germline CDR1 and CDR2: SGHDN and FVKESK. The CDR3 length is 15 residues. Trimming cost V 6 bases and J 4 bases, with 18 bases left between them. The CDR3 sequence is CASSRESRAGETQYF. The CDR3 DNA reads TGTGCCAGCAGTCGCGAAAGCCGCGCGGGAGAGACCCAGTACTTC.

CDR3 DNA sequence: TGCGCCAGCAGGAAGGGACAGGGAGGTCAAGAGACCCAGTACTTC. This codes for CASRKGQGGQETQYF. This chain uses TRBV5-1 with TRBJ2-5; TRBD1 aligns across 9 bases. Unmatched junction bases numbered 7, after V lost 5 bases and J lost 2 bases. From germline, CDR1 is SGHRS and CDR2 YFSETQ. The length of the CDR3 is 15 residues.

The chain recombines TRBV4-1 with TRBJ2-3; D unresolved. The CDR3 contains 11 residues. CDR1 is MGHRA and CDR2 is YSYEKL in the germline V gene. Between the trimmed V and J ends, which lost 3 bases and 10 bases, there was a span of 8 bases. CDR3 bases: TGCGCCAGCAGCCAGGGAACTTCGCAGTATTTT. Its translation: CASSQGTSQYF.

The table lists this clone with a few counts. The J gene is TRBJ2-1, the V gene TRBV7-9; D is unresolved. There are 14 residues in the CDR3. The germline V gene has CDR1 SEHNR and CDR2 FQNEAQ (reference sequence). V dropped 1 base and J dropped 6 bases, with 10 bases sitting between them. The CDR3 DNA reads TGTGCCAGCAGCTTAGAGACCAGAATCAATGAGCAGTTCTTC. Its protein is CASSLETRINEQFF.

Only a few counts were recorded for this clone. The chain has TRBV7-2 and TRBJ2-7, with 8 bases aligning to TRBD1. This CDR3 is 13 amino acids long. The J segment lost 7 bases and the V segment lost 5 bases, leaving 7 bases of the junction unmatched. Germline CDR1 SGHTA, CDR2 FQGNSA. The CDR3 DNA reads TGTGCCAGCAGCACCAGGACAGGGTTGGAGCAGTACTTC. This translates into CASSTRTGLEQYF.

The V and J genes are TRBV10-3 and TRBJ2-5; D is possibly TRBD2 (6 bases). Germline values: CDR1 ENHRY, CDR2 SYGVKD. V lost 10 bases, J lost 9 bases, and 27 bases lay in between. The length of the CDR3 is 15 residues. The CDR3 reads CATEQDYRQSGAQYF. The CDR3 coding sequence is TGTGCCACCGAACAGGACTATCGACAGTCCGGGGCCCAGTACTTC.

The rearrangement uses TRBV5-1 and TRBJ2-3; tentatively, D is TRBD2 (6 bases). V gave up 1 base and J gave up 1 base, with 13 bases separating them. The CDR3 extends over 16 amino acids. Germline V gene data show CDR1 as SGHRS and CDR2 as YFSETQ. In DNA form, the CDR3 reads TGCGCCAGCAGCTTGTGCGGGACGGTGGGCACAGATACGCAGTATTTT. Its translation: CASSLCGTVGTDTQYF.

A single count supports this clone. This rearrangement joins TRBV9 to TRBJ2-5; no reliable D call. Germline V gives CDR1 SGDLS, CDR2 YYNGEE. The length of the CDR3 is 16 residues. V lost 0 bases to trimming and J lost 5 bases, with 17 bases between them. The CDR3 sequence is CASSVGIGRVTETQYF. CDR3 DNA sequence: TGTGCCAGCAGCGTAGGGATTGGTAGGGTGACGGAGACCCAGTACTTC.

This chain links TRBV2 with TRBJ1-1; D not certain. V lost 7 bases and J 4 bases, leaving 13 bases between the germline ends. The germline V gene encodes CDR1 SNHLY and CDR2 FYNNEI. The CDR3 runs 13 residues. The CDR3 is CASMSGRVTEAFF. CDR3 coding DNA: TGTGCCAGCATGAGTGGGAGGGTCACTGAAGCTTTCTTT.

The V call is TRBV2, the J call TRBJ2-4; no firm D call. The V and J ends lost 6 bases and 3 bases respectively, with 9 bases between them. Germline V gene sequence: CDR1 SNHLY, CDR2 FYNNEI. This CDR3 has 13 amino acids. CDR3 sequence: CASRGLSKNIQYF. DNA for the CDR3: TGTGCCAGCAGAGGGCTGAGCAAAAACATTCAGTACTTC.